This TCR beta chain originates from a study of OX40 agonist ivuxolimab in advanced cancers. Study-wide context: A history of anti-PD-1, anti-PD-L1 or anti-CTLA-4 therapy was acceptable, and approximately 41% had some.

Worth noting for this clone: Its antigen is undetermined.

The length of the CDR3 is 14 residues. Germline V gene sequence: CDR1 SGHTA, CDR2 FQGNSA. Germline trimming cut 3 bases from V and 6 bases from J; bases unmatched to any gene: 5. Assay: immunoSEQ multiplex PCR; the TCRdb copy retains only in-frame clones and omits some. The sample records about 31,000 clones, roughly 86% being singletons. Study findings and constraints: The mean number of expanded clones was higher in CD8+ T cells than in CD4+.

The sequence was collected from an adult with an advanced solid tumor such as melanoma, head and neck, liver or kidney cancer. The material sequenced was CD4+ or CD8+ T cells sorted from blood, taken in a trial of the OX40 agonist ivuxolimab. The J gene is TRBJ2-1, the V gene TRBV7-2, with 7 bases that match TRBD2. The CDR3 DNA is TGTGCCAGCAGCTTTATGCGCGGGAGCAATGAGCAGTTCTTC. Protein product: CASSFMRGSNEQFF.